This entry features one TCR beta chain sequence. The protocol was immunoSEQ multiplex PCR, while the TCRdb copy is restricted to in-frame clones and leaves out a portion. This sample has roughly 100,000 clones; 89% occur once, and the top ten carry roughly 3.6%. CDR3 length equals 15 residues. Per germline, CDR1 MNHNY and CDR2 SVGAGI (reference sequence). The junction had 7 bases not matched to a gene; V was cut back by 2 bases and J by 6 bases. The source of the sample is a study of blood T cell repertoires in COVID-19. The receptor was derived from a woman aged 60-75 years with acute or convalescent COVID-19. The sequenced sample consisted of peripheral blood. V and J are TRBV6-6 and TRBJ1-3; 7 bases line up with TRBD1. The CDR3: CASSYGRDRENTIYF. CDR3 nucleotide sequence: TGTGCCAGCAGTTACGGCCGGGACAGAGAAAACACCATATATTTT.